This T cell receptor (beta chain) was captured by sequencing in a study of cytomegalovirus exposure and HLA in healthy donors. The wider study: Genetic ancestry analysis placed approximately 78% of the 398 donors that were genotyped in the Caucasian-associated cluster.

Primers for the PCR totalled 60 Vbeta and 13 Jbeta. The protocol was immunoSEQ multiplex PCR, while the TCRdb copy is restricted to in-frame clones and leaves out a portion. This sample has about 120,000 clones, with 65% to 80% found just once. Germline loops: CDR1 SGDLS, CDR2 YYNGEE. The CDR3 sequence is 15 residues long. Trimming took off 0 bases at V and 6 bases at J, with 15 bases between the two ends. Sequences were obtained from PBMCs. The rearrangement joins TRBV9 to TRBJ1-1; D ambiguous. The receptor was isolated from a man aged 55 to 70 in good health and CMV-seropositive. CDR3 nucleotides: TGTGCCAGCAGCGTAGTTACAGATTCTTGGTCTGAAGCTTTCTTT. Its protein is CASSVVTDSWSEAFF.